Below, 16 T cell receptor beta chains from the same sample are listed, as sequenced in a study of shared clonotypes between healthy human individuals. Assay: immunoSEQ multiplex PCR; the TCRdb copy retains only in-frame clones and omits some. Of some 2,500,000 clones in the sample, 80% to 95% were seen once. The sequenced material came from naive CD4+ T cells from PBMCs. Specified subset: CD45RA+ positively selected. Receptors were obtained from a man between 18 and 29 years old in good health. Some clones in this sample may be carry-over from other donors' samples.

The gene calls are TRBV7-7 and TRBJ2-1; D ambiguous. Per the germline V gene, CDR1 is SSHAT and CDR2 is FNYEAQ (reference sequence). The CDR3 contains 13 residues. The V end was cut by 0 bases, the J end by 7 bases, with 7 bases between. As DNA, the CDR3 is TGTGCCAGCAGCTTAGCGGCAAGGAATGAGCAGTTCTTC. Its translation is CASSLAARNEQFF.

The rearrangement uses TRBV10-1 and TRBJ1-5; D possibly corresponds to TRBD1 (5 bases). This CDR3 comprises 14 residues. From germline, CDR1 is WNHNN and CDR2 SYGVQD (reference sequence). Trimming removed 3 bases at V and 4 bases at J, with 10 bases between. The CDR3 sequence is CASSDSGRNQPQHF. For the CDR3, the DNA is TGCGCCAGCAGTGATTCAGGGCGGAATCAGCCCCAGCATTTT.

The chain links TRBV2 to TRBJ2-1; 7 bases map to TRBD1. V shed 8 bases and J 10 bases; nucleotides not matched to a gene: 11. The germline V gene encodes CDR1 SNHLY and CDR2 FYNNEI. The length of the CDR3 is 13 residues. The CDR3 region is CASGRQGLREQFF. The DNA of the CDR3 is TGTGCCAGCGGGAGACAGGGCCTGAGGGAGCAGTTCTTC.

The chain combines TRBV5-4 with TRBJ1-5, with TRBD1 matching over 11 bases. The trim removed 0 bases at V and 7 bases at J, leaving 6 bases unmatched. The CDR3 is 16 residues long. Germline values: CDR1 SGHNT, CDR2 YYREEE (reference sequence). This CDR3 reads CASSLGGQGVRQPQHF. The CDR3 DNA is TGTGCCAGCAGCTTGGGGGGACAGGGGGTCAGGCAGCCCCAGCATTTT.

The gene calls are TRBV5-6 and TRBJ2-1; 8 bases map to TRBD2. Germline CDR1 and CDR2: SGHDT and YYEEEE. J lost 0 bases, V lost 5 bases, and 7 bases had no gene match. This CDR3 comprises 16 residues. In DNA, the CDR3 is TGTGCCAGCAGTCTCTCCAGCGGGAGCTCCTACAATGAGCAGTTCTTC. Translated: CASSLSSGSSYNEQFF.

This chain connects TRBV7-8 to TRBJ2-7; 8 positions agree with TRBD2. The V segment lost 5 bases and the J segment 3 bases; nucleotides outside the gene matches: 9. The CDR3 loop spans 15 amino acids. Germline V gene data show CDR1 as SGHVS and CDR2 as FQNEAQ. CDR3 nucleotides: TGTGCCAGCAGCCAGAGAGCGGGAGAAAACTACGAGCAGTACTTC. Protein sequence: CASSQRAGENYEQYF.

The J gene is TRBJ1-1, the V gene TRBV5-6; 7 positions agree with TRBD1. Germline V CDR1 and CDR2: SGHDT, YYEEEE. This CDR3 spans 16 amino acids. Losses at the gene ends were 2 bases for V and 6 bases for J; bases not matched to a gene: 13. CDR3 nucleotides: TGTGCCAGCAGCTTCAGACAGGGTGGGGTTCGGGCTGAAGCTTTCTTT. The encoded protein is CASSFRQGGVRAEAFF.

The V call is TRBV18, the J call TRBJ1-5, with 7 bases aligning to TRBD1. Germline CDR1 KGHSH, CDR2 LQKENI. This CDR3 comprises 15 residues. Trimming cost V 3 bases and J 2 bases; bases outside gene matches: 4. The chain's CDR3 is CASSPQGTGNQPQHF. In DNA form, the CDR3 reads TGTGCCAGCTCACCGCAAGGGACAGGCAATCAGCCCCAGCATTTT.

The rearrangement links TRBV7-3 to TRBJ2-1; 10 bases fit TRBD2. There are 16 residues in the CDR3. V was pared by 2 bases and J by 5 bases, with 6 bases of the junction left unmatched. Germline V gives CDR1 SGHTA, CDR2 FQGTGA. CDR3: CASSLLGLAGDNEQFF. As DNA, the CDR3 is TGTGCCAGCAGCTTATTAGGGCTAGCGGGAGACAATGAGCAGTTCTTC.

V usage is TRBV7-2 and J usage is TRBJ1-4; 8 bases are a match to TRBD1. Germline V lookup: CDR1 SGHTA, CDR2 FQGNSA. Trimming took 6 bases from V and 4 from J; bases not matched to a gene: 4. The CDR3 totals 14 residues. In DNA, the CDR3 is TGTGCCAGCAGTCAGGACAGGGTTAATGAAAAACTGTTTTTT. This gives the protein CASSQDRVNEKLFF.

This clone was observed a single time. CDR3 in amino acids: CASLTPGTGVTEAFF. The CDR3 DNA reads as TGCGCCAGCCTTACCCCCGGGACAGGGGTCACTGAAGCTTTCTTT. The rearrangement joins TRBV10-2 to TRBJ1-1; TRBD1 agrees at 10 bases. Losses at the gene ends were 8 bases for V and 4 bases for J; bases not matched to a gene: 10. Germline lookup yields CDR1 WSHSY and CDR2 SAAADI. The CDR3 runs to 15 residues.

V gene TRBV5-1 combines with J gene TRBJ1-1; 9 nucleotides align to TRBD1. Germline trimming cut 4 bases from V and 1 base from J; bases unmatched to any gene: 8. Germline CDR1 SGHRS, CDR2 YFSETQ. This CDR3 is 16 amino acids long. The CDR3 DNA reads TGCGCCAGCAGCACCGGGACAGGGATCCGGAACACTGAAGCTTTCTTT. It translates to CASSTGTGIRNTEAFF. The full variable domain, with the rest looked up from reference TRBV5-1 and TRBJ1-1, is KAGVTQTPRYLIKTRGQQVTLSCSPISGHRSVSWYQQTPGQGLQFLFEYFSETQRNKGNFPGRFSGRQFSNSRSEMNVSTLELGDSALYLCASSTGTGIRNTEAFFGQGTRLTVV.

Only one count was recorded for this clone. The chain joins TRBV7-9 to TRBJ2-6; the D is unclear. The CDR3 consists of 15 residues. V lost 5 bases, J lost 3 bases, and 11 bases lay in between. From germline, CDR1 is SEHNR and CDR2 FQNEAQ (reference sequence). The CDR3 nucleotides are TGTGCCAGCAGCCTGATAATGGGTGGGGCCAACGTCCTGACTTTC. Protein product: CASSLIMGGANVLTF. The full variable domain, completed using reference TRBV7-9 and TRBJ2-6, is DTGVSQNPRHKITKRGQNVTFRCDPISEHNRLYWYRQTLGQGPEFLTYFQNEAQLEKSRLLSDRFSAERPKGSFSTLEIQRTEQGDSAMYLCASSLIMGGANVLTFGAGSRLTVL.

Details on this clone: Other DNA sequences in this specimen translate into the identical CDR3. The gene calls are TRBV5-4 and TRBJ2-7; D gene uncertain. CDR3 length: 11 amino acids. Per germline, CDR1 SGHNT and CDR2 YYREEE (reference sequence). Trimming shortened V by 0 bases and J by 4 bases, and 2 bases separated the two germline ends. The CDR3 nucleotides read TGTGCCAGCAGCTTGGGGTACGAGCAGTACTTC. The encoded protein is CASSLGYEQYF.

This chain connects TRBV7-2 to TRBJ2-3; 7 bases map to TRBD2. CDR3 length: 16 residues. Germline CDR1 reads SGHTA; CDR2 reads FQGNSA. V was clipped by 6 bases and J by 0 bases; unmatched bases: 9. CDR3 in DNA: TGTGCCAGCAGAGGAAAGCGGGATCCTAGCACAGATACGCAGTATTTT. This encodes CASRGKRDPSTDTQYF.

V and J are TRBV5-1 and TRBJ2-7, with 13 bases matching TRBD2. The length of the CDR3 is 16 residues. The J segment lost 2 bases and the V segment lost 4 bases, leaving 6 bases of the junction unmatched. Looked up from germline, CDR1 is SGHRS and CDR2 is YFSETQ. DNA of the CDR3: TGCGCCAGCAGCCGGACTAGCGGGAGCACCACCTACGAGCAGTACTTC. As protein: CASSRTSGSTTYEQYF.